Below are 8 T cell receptor beta chains sequenced from a single sample in a study of post-analysis software for immune sequencing data. Broader study findings: Roughly five TRBV segments occurring more often in patients than controls included TRBV5-6, TRBV5-1 and TRBV20-1.

Every TCR beta cDNA library bore unique molecular identifiers. TCRdb fed the PCR reads into MiXCR, producing one record per CDR3 protein. Altogether approximately 250,000 distinct CDR3 sequences are present, 36% being singletons, with the ten largest covering 4% to 5.5%. Antigen specificity for these receptors is unknown. Material: blood. The receptors were sampled from a girl under 18 with multiple sclerosis.

Many counts were recorded for this clonotype. The chain joins TRBV24-1 to TRBJ1-5, with D perhaps TRBD1 (5 bases). Between the trimmed V and J ends, which lost 3 bases and 1 base, there was a span of 6 bases. CDR3 length: 14 residues. Germline loops: CDR1 KGHDR, CDR2 SFDVKD. This CDR3 is CATSDRQSNQPQHF. CDR3 coding DNA: TGTGCCACCAGTGATCGACAGAGCAATCAGCCCCAGCATTTT.

This clonotype was picked up many times. This CDR3 reads CASSQGGREVIQYF. Written as DNA, the CDR3 is TGTGCCAGCAGCCAGGGAGGGCGGGAAGTCATTCAGTACTTC. This rearrangement joins TRBV14 to TRBJ2-4; 7 bases map to TRBD2. The ends lost 3 bases at V and 9 bases at J; junction bases unmatched: 8. Germline V gene lookup returns CDR1 SGHDN and CDR2 FVKESK. The CDR3 covers 14 residues.

This clonotype was picked up a small number of times. The J gene is TRBJ2-3, the V gene TRBV19; D is ambiguous. Germline V lookup: CDR1 LNHDA, CDR2 SQIVND (reference sequence). CDR3 length equals 15 residues. V shed 3 bases and J shed 0 bases, with 10 bases lying between them. In DNA form, the CDR3 reads TGTGCCAGTAGTATCGGGCCAGGTAGCACAGATACGCAGTATTTT. Its translation is CASSIGPGSTDTQYF.

This sequence joins TRBV20-1 and TRBJ1-5; D not certain. Germline lookup yields CDR1 DFQATT and CDR2 SNEGSKA (reference sequence). The ends were cut back, 0 bases at V and 0 bases at J, with 3 bases in the middle. The CDR3 spans 13 residues. The CDR3 DNA follows: TGCAGTGCTAGAGATCTTAGCAATCAGCCCCAGCATTTT. Its translation: CSARDLSNQPQHF.

In the case of this clonotype: This sequence may be a read error, since a much larger clone differs from it by one base. The J gene is TRBJ2-6, the V gene TRBV10-3, with 14 bases matching TRBD2. This CDR3 is 16 amino acids long. Germline CDR1 ENHRY, CDR2 SYGVKD. CDR3 coding DNA: TGTACCATAGGGACTAGCGGGAGCTCTGGGGCCAACGTCCTGACTTTC. It encodes CTIGTSGSSGANVLTF.

The chain combines TRBV7-6 with TRBJ2-3, with 10 bases aligning to TRBD1. The CDR3 spans 17 residues. Per germline, CDR1 SGHVS and CDR2 FNYEAQ. Unmatched junction bases numbered 8, after V lost 1 base and J lost 4 bases. For the CDR3, the DNA is TGTGCCAGCAGCTTAGGGGGGACAGGGGAGCCTTCAGATACGCAGTATTTT. Translating it yields CASSLGGTGEPSDTQYF.

As to this clonotype: A much more abundant neighbour one base away suggests this may be a read error. The CDR3 region has the DNA TGCGCCAGCAGCCGGGGGAACTATGGCCACACCTTC. Its translation: CASSRGNYGHTF. The J gene is TRBJ1-2, the V gene TRBV5-1; tentative D call: TRBD1 (5 bases). CDR3 length: 12 amino acids. CDR1 SGHRS and CDR2 YFSETQ come from the germline V gene. Complete variable domain (other parts from reference TRBV5-1 and TRBJ1-2): KAGVTQTPRYLIKTRGQQVTLSCSPISGHRSVSWYQQTPGQGLQFLFEYFSETQRNKGNFPGRFSGRQFSNSRSEMNVSTLELGDSALYLCASSRGNYGHTFGSGTRLTVV.

J is TRBJ2-5 and V is TRBV5-1, with D perhaps matching TRBD1 or TRBD2 (5 bases each). The CDR3 extends over 12 amino acids. Trimming took off 7 bases at V and 11 bases at J, with 18 bases between the two ends. CDR1 is SGHRS and CDR2 is YFSETQ in the germline V gene. CDR3 region: CASSEGPHEQYF. In DNA form, the CDR3 reads TGCGCCAGCTCAGAGGGGCCCCATGAGCAGTACTTC.